This T cell receptor beta chain was found in a study of blood T cell repertoires in COVID-19. How the authors handled the data: Counts of nucleated cells, estimated from reference gene primer amplification, were obtained. Repertoires were generated with immunoSEQ multiplex PCR, while TCRdb's copy carries only in-frame clones and drops some. V, J and clone size reflect that table, while D and trimming were determined from the DNA. The table records 55,000 to 80,000 clones, approximately 80% of them present only once. CDR3 length: 15 residues. V lost 2 bases and J lost 7, with 16 bases in between. Germline V gives CDR1 SGDLS, CDR2 YYNGEE.

Sample: peripheral blood. The rearrangement uses TRBV9 and TRBJ2-1, with D possibly being TRBD2 (5 bases). The TCR comes from a man older than 75 with active COVID-19. CDR3 in DNA: TGTGCCAGCAGCGTCGAGGGCCAGCCTGGGAATGAGCAGTTCTTC. Encoded protein: CASSVEGQPGNEQFF.